This T cell receptor beta chain was sequenced during a study of technical replicates of blood from a handful of donors. V dropped 1 base and J dropped 7 bases, with 13 bases sitting between them. Germline loops: CDR1 MGHRA, CDR2 YSYEKL. The CDR3 length is 14 residues. The repertoire was sequenced with immunoSEQ multiplex PCR; TCRdb's copy has only in-frame clones and lacks some. The sample has around 98,000 clones; roughly 95% are singletons. The chain links TRBV4-1 to TRBJ1-2; D may be TRBD1 (6 bases). This TCR was recovered from a human donor in good health. The material sequenced was T cells isolated from PBMCs. The CDR3 protein is CASSQVEGRGGYTF. The CDR3 nucleotides read TGCGCCAGCAGCCAAGTAGAAGGCAGGGGTGGCTACACCTTC.